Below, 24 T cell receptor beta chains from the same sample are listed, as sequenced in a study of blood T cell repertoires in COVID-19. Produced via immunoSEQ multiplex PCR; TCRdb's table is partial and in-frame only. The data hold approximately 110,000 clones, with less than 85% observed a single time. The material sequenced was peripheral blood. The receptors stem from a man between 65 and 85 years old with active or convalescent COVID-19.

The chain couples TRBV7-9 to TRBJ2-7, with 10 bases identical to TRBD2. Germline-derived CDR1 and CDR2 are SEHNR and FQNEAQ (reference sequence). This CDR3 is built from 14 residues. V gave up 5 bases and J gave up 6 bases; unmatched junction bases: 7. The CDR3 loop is CASSRSGRGGEQYF. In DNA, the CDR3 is TGTGCCAGCAGCAGGAGCGGGAGGGGGGGCGAGCAGTACTTC.

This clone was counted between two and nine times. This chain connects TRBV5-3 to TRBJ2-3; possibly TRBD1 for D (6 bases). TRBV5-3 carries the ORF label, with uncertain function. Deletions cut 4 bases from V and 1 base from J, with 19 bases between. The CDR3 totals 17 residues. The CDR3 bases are TGTGCCAGAAGCAGAGGACAGCCACGATTTCGCACAGATACGCAGTATTTT. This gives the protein CARSRGQPRFRTDTQYF.

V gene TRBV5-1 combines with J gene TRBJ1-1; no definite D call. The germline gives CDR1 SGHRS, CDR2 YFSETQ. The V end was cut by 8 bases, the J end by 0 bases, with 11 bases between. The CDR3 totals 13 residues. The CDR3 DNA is TGCGCCAGTAAACAGATATTGAACACTGAAGCTTTCTTT. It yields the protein CASKQILNTEAFF.

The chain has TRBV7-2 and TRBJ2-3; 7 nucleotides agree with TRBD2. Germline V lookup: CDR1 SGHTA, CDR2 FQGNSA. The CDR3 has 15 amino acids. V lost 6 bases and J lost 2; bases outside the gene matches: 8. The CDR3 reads CASRPTGTTTDTQYF. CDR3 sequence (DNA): TGTGCCAGCAGGCCGACCGGGACTACCACAGATACGCAGTATTTT.

The CDR3 coding sequence is TGTGCCAGCTCATTTGGGGCAGGATCTAACTATGGCTACACCTTC. Translated, it gives CASSFGAGSNYGYTF. The rearrangement joins TRBV18 to TRBJ1-2; D might be TRBD1 (5 bases). The germline V gene has CDR1 KGHSH and CDR2 LQKENI. This CDR3 spans 15 amino acids. The germline V and J ends were trimmed by 5 bases and 0 bases, with 13 bases remaining between them.

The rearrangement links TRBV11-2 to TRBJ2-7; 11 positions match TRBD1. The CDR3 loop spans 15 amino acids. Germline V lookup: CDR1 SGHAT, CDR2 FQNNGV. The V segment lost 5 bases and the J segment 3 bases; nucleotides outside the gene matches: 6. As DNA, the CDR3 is TGTGCCAGCAGCGTACGGGACAGGGGGGGCTACGAGCAGTACTTC. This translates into CASSVRDRGGYEQYF.

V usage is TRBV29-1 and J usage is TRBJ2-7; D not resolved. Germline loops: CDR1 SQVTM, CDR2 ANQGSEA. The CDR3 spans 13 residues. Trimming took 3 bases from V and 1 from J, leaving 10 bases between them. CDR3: CSVESPESYEQYF. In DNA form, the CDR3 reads TGCAGCGTTGAGTCGCCTGAGTCCTACGAGCAGTACTTC.

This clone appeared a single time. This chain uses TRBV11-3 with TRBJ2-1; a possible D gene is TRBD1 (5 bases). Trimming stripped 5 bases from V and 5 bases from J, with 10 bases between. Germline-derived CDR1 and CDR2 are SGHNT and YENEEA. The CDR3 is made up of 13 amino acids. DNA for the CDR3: TGTGCCAGCAGCCCTGGGGCACACAATGAGCAGTTCTTC. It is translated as CASSPGAHNEQFF. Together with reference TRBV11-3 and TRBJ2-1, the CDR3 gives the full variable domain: EAGVVQSPRYKIIEKKQPVAFWCNPISGHNTLYWYLQNLGQGPELLIRYENEEAVDDSQLPKDRFSAERLKGVDSTLKIQPAELGDSAVYLCASSPGAHNEQFFGPGTRLTVL.

CDR3: CASRASGLTYEQYF. The CDR3, as DNA: TGTGCCAGCAGGGCTAGCGGGCTTACCTACGAGCAGTACTTC. The chain carries TRBV3-1 (or the pseudogene TRBV3-2) and TRBJ2-7; 8 nucleotides agree with TRBD2. Germline V lookup: CDR1 LGHDT, CDR2 YNNKEL (reference sequence). This CDR3 contains 14 residues. V shed 6 bases and J 2 bases; nucleotides not matched to a gene: 6.

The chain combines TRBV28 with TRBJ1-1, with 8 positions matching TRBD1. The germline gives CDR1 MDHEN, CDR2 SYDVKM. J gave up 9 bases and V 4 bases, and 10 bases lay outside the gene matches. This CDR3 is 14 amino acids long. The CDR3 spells CASSSQGAGWKAFF. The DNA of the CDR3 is TGTGCCAGCAGTTCGCAGGGGGCTGGGTGGAAAGCTTTCTTT.

This CDR3 reads CASSSGLAGNEQFF. Written as DNA, the CDR3 is TGTGCCAGCAGCTCCGGACTAGCGGGGAATGAGCAGTTCTTC. The chain uses TRBV11-2 and TRBJ2-1, with 12 bases identical to TRBD2. This CDR3 contains 14 residues. J was trimmed by 7 bases and V by 4 bases; bases with no gene match: 2. Germline CDR1 and CDR2: SGHAT and FQNNGV. Combining the CDR3 with reference TRBV11-2 and TRBJ2-1 gives the whole variable domain EAGVAQSPRYKIIEKRQSVAFWCNPISGHATLYWYQQILGQGPKLLIQFQNNGVVDDSQLPKDRFSAERLKGVDSTLKIQPAKLEDSAVYLCASSSGLAGNEQFFGPGTRLTVL.

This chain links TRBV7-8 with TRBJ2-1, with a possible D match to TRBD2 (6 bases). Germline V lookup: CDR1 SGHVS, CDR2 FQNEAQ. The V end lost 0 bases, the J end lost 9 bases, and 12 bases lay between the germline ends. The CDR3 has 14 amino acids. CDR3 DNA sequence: TGTGCCAGCAGCTTAGCTGGCGGGGAACGTGAGCAGTTCTTC. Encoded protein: CASSLAGGEREQFF.

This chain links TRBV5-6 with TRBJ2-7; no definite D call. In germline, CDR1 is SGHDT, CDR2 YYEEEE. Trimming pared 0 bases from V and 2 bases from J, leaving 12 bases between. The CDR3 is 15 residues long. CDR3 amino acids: CASSLDPTTTYEQYF. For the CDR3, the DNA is TGTGCCAGCAGCTTGGATCCGACAACCACCTACGAGCAGTACTTC.

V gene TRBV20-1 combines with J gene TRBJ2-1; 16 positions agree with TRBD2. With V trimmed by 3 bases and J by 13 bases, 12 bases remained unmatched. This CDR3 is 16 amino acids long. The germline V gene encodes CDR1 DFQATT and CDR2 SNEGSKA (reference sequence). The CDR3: CSASSGLAGGPGEQFF. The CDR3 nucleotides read TGCAGTGCTAGTTCGGGACTAGCGGGAGGGCCCGGTGAACAGTTCTTC.

DNA for the CDR3: TGCGCCAGCAGGGACGCGGGCGGAGGGGCCAACGTCCTGACTTTC. Translation: CASRDAGGGANVLTF. The V gene is TRBV5-1, the J gene TRBJ2-6; the D gene is possibly TRBD2 (5 bases). The CDR3 runs to 15 residues. The germline V gene has CDR1 SGHRS and CDR2 YFSETQ. V gave up 5 bases and J gave up 4 bases, with 13 bases separating them.

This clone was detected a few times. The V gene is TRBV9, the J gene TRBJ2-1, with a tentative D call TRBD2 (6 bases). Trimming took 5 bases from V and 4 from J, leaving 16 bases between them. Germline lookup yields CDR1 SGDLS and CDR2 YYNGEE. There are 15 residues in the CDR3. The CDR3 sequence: CASSFSGGMYNEQFF. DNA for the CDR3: TGTGCCAGCAGTTTTTCTGGAGGGATGTACAATGAGCAGTTCTTC.

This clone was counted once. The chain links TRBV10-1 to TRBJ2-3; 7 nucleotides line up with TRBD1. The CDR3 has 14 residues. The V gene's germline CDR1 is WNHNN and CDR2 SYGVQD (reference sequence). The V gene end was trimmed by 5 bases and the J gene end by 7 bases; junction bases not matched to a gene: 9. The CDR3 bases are TGCGCCAGCAGTTCAGACAGGGTCGGGCATACGCAGTATTTT. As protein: CASSSDRVGHTQYF.

The CDR3 loop reads CASSLDRMNTEAFF. CDR3 coding DNA: TGTGCCAGCAGCTTAGACAGGATGAACACTGAAGCTTTCTTT. The V call is TRBV7-9, the J call TRBJ1-1; perhaps TRBD1 as D (5 bases). Germline V gives CDR1 SEHNR, CDR2 FQNEAQ (reference sequence). The V and J ends lost 1 base and 0 bases respectively, with 6 bases between them. The CDR3 is 14 amino acids.

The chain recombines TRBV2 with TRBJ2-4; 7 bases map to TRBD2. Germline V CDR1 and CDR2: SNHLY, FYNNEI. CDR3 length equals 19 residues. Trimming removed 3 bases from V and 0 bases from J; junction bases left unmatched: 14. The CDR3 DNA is TGTGCCAGCAGTGATTCTAGCGGAAAAACCATTTTAGCCAAAAACATTCAGTACTTC. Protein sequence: CASSDSSGKTILAKNIQYF.

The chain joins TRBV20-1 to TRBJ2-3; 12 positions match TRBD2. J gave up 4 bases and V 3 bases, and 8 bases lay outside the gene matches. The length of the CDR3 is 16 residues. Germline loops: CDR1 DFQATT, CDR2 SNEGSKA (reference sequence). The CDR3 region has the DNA TGCAGTGCTAGTGGTCTAGCGGGAGGGCCGGCAGATACGCAGTATTTT. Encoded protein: CSASGLAGGPADTQYF.

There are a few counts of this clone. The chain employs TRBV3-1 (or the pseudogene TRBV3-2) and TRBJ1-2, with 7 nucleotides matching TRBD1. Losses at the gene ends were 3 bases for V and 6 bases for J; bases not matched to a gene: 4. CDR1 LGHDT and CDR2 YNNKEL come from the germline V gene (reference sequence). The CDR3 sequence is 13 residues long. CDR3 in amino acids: CASSQRDSDGYTF. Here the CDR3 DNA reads TGTGCCAGCAGCCAGCGGGACAGTGATGGCTACACCTTC.

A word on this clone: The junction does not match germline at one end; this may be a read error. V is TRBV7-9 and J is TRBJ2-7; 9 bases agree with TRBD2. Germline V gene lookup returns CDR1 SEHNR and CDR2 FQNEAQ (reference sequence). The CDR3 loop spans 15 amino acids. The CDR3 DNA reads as TGTGCCAGCAGCCCTAGCGGGATCCTCTCCTTCGAGCAGTACTTC. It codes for CASSPSGILSFEQYF.

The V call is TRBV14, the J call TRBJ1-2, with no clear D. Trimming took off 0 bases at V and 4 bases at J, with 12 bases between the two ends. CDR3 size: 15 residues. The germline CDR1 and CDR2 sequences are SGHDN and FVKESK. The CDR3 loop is CASSQERVGGYGYTF. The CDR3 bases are TGTGCCAGCAGCCAAGAAAGGGTCGGAGGCTATGGCTACACCTTC.

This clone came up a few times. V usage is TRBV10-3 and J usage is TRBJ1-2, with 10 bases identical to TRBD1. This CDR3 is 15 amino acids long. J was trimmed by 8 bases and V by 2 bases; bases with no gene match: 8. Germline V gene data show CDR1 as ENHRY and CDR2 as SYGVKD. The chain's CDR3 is CAISEKRDRGDGYTF. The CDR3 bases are TGTGCCATCAGTGAGAAAAGGGACAGGGGTGACGGCTACACCTTC.